The clone carrying this T cell receptor beta chain was detected a few times. Every participating donor contributed around 9.5 milliliters of peripheral blood through a draw. The data were taken from a study of blood T cells in healthy people across ages. Primed by a sample-barcoded 5' primer and a J-beta primer mix, a second PCR proceeded for 7 to 11 cycles. TCRdb reprocessed the 5' RACE reads with MiXCR, giving one entry per CDR3 protein. The table lists about 1.8 million distinct CDR3 sequences, 40% to 55% of them singletons. The sequencing sample was made of blood. The sequence was obtained from a woman aged 40-49 years in good health.

CDR3 coding DNA: TGTGCCAGCAGTGGACTAGCGGGGGGCCTGGATGAGCAGTTCTTC. Protein sequence: CASSGLAGGLDEQFF. The chain couples TRBV6-5 to TRBJ2-1; 14 bases are a match to TRBD2. This CDR3 comprises 15 residues. With V trimmed by 5 bases and J by 8 bases, 5 bases remained unmatched. CDR1 is MNHEY, CDR2 SVGAGI, per germline.